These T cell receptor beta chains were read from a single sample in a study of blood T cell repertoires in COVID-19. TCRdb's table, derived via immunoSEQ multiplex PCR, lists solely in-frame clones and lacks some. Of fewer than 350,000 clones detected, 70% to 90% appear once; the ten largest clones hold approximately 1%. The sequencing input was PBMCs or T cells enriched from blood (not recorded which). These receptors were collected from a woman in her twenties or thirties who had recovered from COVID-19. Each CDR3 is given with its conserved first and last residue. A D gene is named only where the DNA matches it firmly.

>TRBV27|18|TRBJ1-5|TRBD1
TGTGCCAGCAGTAGATCCGGGACAGACTTTAATAGCAATCAGCCCCAGCATTTT
CASSRSGTDFNSNQPQHF
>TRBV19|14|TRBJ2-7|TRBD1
TGTGCCAGTAGTATACGGGACAGGCCCTACGAGCAGTACTTC
CASSIRDRPYEQYF
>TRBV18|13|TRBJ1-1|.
TGTGCCAGCTCACCAAGTAAGGGGAATGAAGCTTTCTTT
CASSPSKGNEAFF
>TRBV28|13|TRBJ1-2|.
TGTGCCAGCACCTCGACCCGCGGGGACGGCTACACCTTC
CASTSTRGDGYTF
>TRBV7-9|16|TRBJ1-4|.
TGTGCCAGCAGCTTAGAGAAGGGTCGGGGAGATGAAAAACTGTTTTTT
CASSLEKGRGDEKLFF
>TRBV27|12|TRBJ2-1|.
TGTGCCAGCAGCTTGCGGGGAAATGAGCAGTTCTTC
CASSLRGNEQFF
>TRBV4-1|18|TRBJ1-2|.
TGCGCCAGGGGGAGTGACAGACAATGGGCCCGCGGGGGCTATGGCTACACCTTC
CARGSDRQWARGGYGYTF
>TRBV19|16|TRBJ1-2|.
TGTGCCAGTAGTAGCCGGGAGGGGCTAGGGGCGTATGGCTACACCTTC
CASSSREGLGAYGYTF
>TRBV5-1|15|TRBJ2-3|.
TGCGCCAGCAGCTATCGAGCGGACAGCACAGATACGCAGTATTTT
CASSYRADSTDTQYF
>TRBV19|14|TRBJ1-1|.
TGTGCCAGTAGTTTAATACAGGGGAACACTGAAGCTTTCTTT
CASSLIQGNTEAFF
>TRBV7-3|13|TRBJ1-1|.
TGTGCCAGCAGCTGGGGGACTAACACTGAAGCTTTCTTT
CASSWGTNTEAFF